A selection of T cell receptor beta chains follows, all from one sample in a study of liver allograft versus peripheral blood T cells. MiXCR, applied by TCRdb to the reads, yields one record per CDR3 protein. The sample carries approximately 7,600 distinct CDR3 sequences, approximately 17% recorded once. These receptors were obtained from a human patient who had a liver transplant. The graft donor may be the source of some T cells. The CDR3 runs from the conserved cysteine through the conserved F or W. D genes are given only for firm matches. Size is omitted from some rows. Given values are once, few, many or a class for expanded clones.

J | V | D | size | CDR3 | DNA
TRBJ1-4 | TRBV19 | NA | NA | CASSSRFLTNEKLFF | TGTGCCAGTAGCTCGAGGTTTTTGACTAATGAAAAACTGTTTTTT
TRBJ1-1 | TRBV6-5 | NA | many | CASSYRIKNTEAFF | TGTGCCAGCAGTTACCGTATCAAGAACACTGAAGCTTTCTTT
TRBJ1-2 | TRBV30 | TRBD1 | few | CAWSGQGAPGYTF | TGTGCCTGGAGTGGACAGGGGGCGCCCGGCTACACCTTC
TRBJ2-6 | TRBV20-1 | TRBD1 | NA | CSASDRGLGANVLTF | TGCAGTGCCTCGGACAGGGGGCTTGGGGCCAACGTCCTGACTTTC
TRBJ1-2 | TRBV7-2 | NA | medium-sized | CASSLDGQNYGYTF | TGTGCCAGCAGCTTAGACGGACAGAACTATGGCTACACCTTC
TRBJ1-2 | TRBV12-3/TRBV12-4 | NA | many | CASMDPYKSYNYGYTF | TGTGCCAGCATGGACCCCTACAAGTCCTACAACTATGGCTACACCTTC
TRBJ1-6 | TRBV12-3/TRBV12-4 | NA | NA | CASRRGDSPLHF | TGTGCCAGCAGAAGGGGGGATTCACCCCTCCACTTT
TRBJ2-7 | TRBV27 | TRBD2 | medium-sized | CASSLRSGVARGQYF | TGTGCCAGCAGTTTAAGGAGCGGGGTAGCAAGGGGGCAGTACTTC
TRBJ1-2 | TRBV12-3/TRBV12-4 | TRBD1 | many | CASRNRGGYTF | TGTGCCAGCAGAAACAGGGGGGGCTACACCTTC
TRBJ1-2 | TRBV19 | NA | NA | CASSNYGYTF | TGTGCCAGTAGTAACTATGGCTACACCTTC
TRBJ1-2 | TRBV19 | NA | medium-sized | CASSIGGESGYTF | TGTGCCAGTAGTATAGGCGGAGAGAGCGGCTACACCTTC
TRBJ2-2 | TRBV24-1 | TRBD1 | medium-sized | CATSEAGTGSGELFF | TGTGCCACCAGTGAGGCCGGGACAGGGAGCGGGGAGCTGTTTTTT
TRBJ2-7 | TRBV19 | NA | many | CASSIAGTTYEQYF | TGTGCCAGTAGTATAGCGGGAACTACCTACGAGCAGTACTTC
TRBJ2-5 | TRBV7-9 | NA | NA | CASSLRKGGETQYF | TGTGCCAGCAGCTTAAGGAAAGGCGGGGAGACCCAGTACTTC
TRBJ1-2 | TRBV6-6 | TRBD1 | medium-sized | CASSRDRTLYGYTF | TGTGCCAGCAGTCGGGACAGGACCCTCTATGGCTACACCTTC
TRBJ1-4 | TRBV7-9 | NA | medium-sized | CASSPQGGNEKLFF | TGTGCCAGCAGCCCTCAGGGAGGTAATGAAAAACTGTTTTTT
TRBJ1-5 | TRBV6-1 | NA | NA | CASSWDGNQPQHF | TGTGCCAGCAGTTGGGACGGGAATCAGCCCCAGCATTTT